This entry lists 21 T cell receptor beta chains sequenced from one sample in a study of CD8+CD57+ T cells in acquired aplastic anemia. Both TCR beta VDJ combination and CDR3 sequence profiling were carried out. Genomic DNA was the template for this profiling. One entry per CDR3 protein, called by TCRdb with MiXCR from the reads. The sample has some 240,000 distinct CDR3 sequences; roughly 33% are singletons. Sequenced: sorted CD4+, CD8+, or CD8+CD57+ T cells (not recorded which) from PBMCs. Receptors originate from a human donor in good health, serving as a control.

This clonotype was recorded at least ten times. This chain joins TRBV5-1 and TRBJ1-2; D not resolved. The CDR3 is 17 amino acids. V was clipped by 0 bases and J by 1 base, with 16 bases between them. The germline gives CDR1 SGHRS, CDR2 YFSETQ. The CDR3 region is CASSLEGIHPFNYGYTF. The CDR3 nucleotides read TGCGCCAGCAGCTTGGAAGGGATACACCCTTTTAACTATGGCTACACCTTC.

This clonotype appeared a few times. This may arise from a read error, as a much more abundant clone is one base away. The chain is built from TRBV12-3 or TRBV12-4 and TRBJ2-3, with D possibly being TRBD1 (5 bases). The CDR3 totals 12 residues. Trimming removed 8 bases at V and 9 bases at J, with 15 bases between. Here the CDR3 DNA reads TGTGCCAGCGGTTCGGGTCAGGGCACGCAGTATTTT. Protein: CASGSGQGTQYF.

The rearrangement joins TRBV25-1 to TRBJ2-7; D unresolved. V dropped 5 bases and J dropped 6 bases, with 14 bases sitting between them. Germline loops: CDR1 MGHDK, CDR2 SYGVNS. This CDR3 is built from 13 residues. CDR3 amino acids: CASSYSMIGEQYF. The DNA of the CDR3 is TGTGCCAGCAGTTACTCGATGATCGGCGAGCAGTACTTC.

This chain uses TRBV5-1 with TRBJ2-1, with 7 bases fitting TRBD2. Looked up from germline, CDR1 is SGHRS and CDR2 is YFSETQ. There are 16 residues in the CDR3. Trimming took 4 bases from V and 3 from J; bases not matched to a gene: 10. CDR3 bases: TGCGCCAGCAGCGTTGTTGGGTCTAGCGGCTACAATGAGCAGTTCTTC. It codes for CASSVVGSSGYNEQFF.

This clonotype was counted at least ten times. This chain uses TRBV7-2 with TRBJ1-1, with a weak D call TRBD1 (6 bases). The length of the CDR3 is 13 residues. Germline V gene sequence: CDR1 SGHTA, CDR2 FQGNSA. V shed 3 bases and J shed 11 bases, with 16 bases lying between them. CDR3 DNA sequence: TGTGCCAGCAGCTTCACAGGGCTTTACCGTGCTTTCTTT. Translated, it gives CASSFTGLYRAFF.

The rearrangement links TRBV18 to TRBJ1-4; 8 bases match TRBD1. With 4 bases clipped from V and 6 bases from J, the junction kept 7 bases outside the gene matches. The length of the CDR3 is 15 residues. Germline values: CDR1 KGHSH, CDR2 LQKENI. CDR3 coding DNA: TGTGCCAGCTCACGCACCCCGGGACAGGATGAAAAACTGTTTTTT. This encodes CASSRTPGQDEKLFF. The full variable domain, in which reference TRBV18 and TRBJ1-4 provide the parts outside the CDR3, is NAGVMQNPRHLVRRRGQEARLRCSPMKGHSHVYWYRQLPEEGLKFMVYLQKENIIDESGMPKERFSAEFPKEGPSILRIQQVVRGDSAAYFCASSRTPGQDEKLFFGSGTQLSVL.

The chain recombines TRBV3-1 with TRBJ2-5, with D possibly matching TRBD2 (7 bases). V dropped 5 bases and J dropped 4 bases, with 14 bases sitting between them. Germline V gene data show CDR1 as LGHDT and CDR2 as YNNKEL (reference sequence). The CDR3 spans 14 residues. The CDR3 DNA sequence: TGTGCCAGCAGCACGGGGGGCCAGGGAGAGACCCAGTACTTC. Protein: CASSTGGQGETQYF.

As to this clonotype: This could be a read error, since a much larger clone is one nucleotide away. This chain connects TRBV6-1 to TRBJ1-2; 9 bases line up with TRBD1. Germline V CDR1 and CDR2: MNHNS, SASEGT. There are 13 residues in the CDR3. The V segment lost 6 bases and the J segment 6 bases; nucleotides outside the gene matches: 5. The CDR3 DNA follows: TGTGCCAGCAGGTGGGACAGGGAGGATGGCTACACCTTC. This translates into CASRWDREDGYTF.

This clonotype was recorded many times. V usage is TRBV7-9 and J usage is TRBJ1-2, with D maybe TRBD1 (5 bases). Germline V gene sequence: CDR1 SEHNR, CDR2 FQNEAQ (reference sequence). The CDR3 runs 15 residues. V lost 4 bases, J lost 2 bases, and 14 bases lay in between. The CDR3 DNA reads TGTGCCAGCAGCTATACCAAGGGGAAGAACTATGGCTACACCTTC. Amino acid sequence: CASSYTKGKNYGYTF.

This clonotype was observed many times. The V call is TRBV24-1, the J call TRBJ2-2; 9 nucleotides line up with TRBD1. Germline values: CDR1 KGHDR, CDR2 SFDVKD. The CDR3 contains 16 residues. After removal of 8 bases from V and 3 bases from J, the junction contained 9 bases not matched to a gene. CDR3 nucleotides: TGTGCCACCATGAGTGGGGGACAGGGTTACACCGGGGAGCTGTTTTTT. It yields the protein CATMSGGQGYTGELFF.

Concerning this clonotype: A read error may account for a junction end that differs from germline. CDR3 loop: CASGEGVNTEAFF. The CDR3 bases are TGTGCCAGCGGTGAAGGGGTGAACACTGAAGCTTTCTTT. The rearrangement uses TRBV2 and TRBJ1-1; perhaps TRBD1 as D (5 bases). This CDR3 spans 13 amino acids. Germline CDR1 SNHLY, CDR2 FYNNEI.

The chain combines TRBV15 with TRBJ2-7, with 7 bases that match TRBD2. J gave up 2 bases and V 0 bases, and 7 bases lay outside the gene matches. CDR3 size: 16 residues. Germline V gives CDR1 LNHNV, CDR2 YYDKDF (reference sequence). In nucleotides, the CDR3 is TGTGCCACCAGCAGAGATGGTGCTAGCGGTACCTACGAGCAGTACTTC. It is translated as CATSRDGASGTYEQYF.

About this clonotype: This may be a read error, as it is one base from a much larger clone. The chain couples TRBV7-9 to TRBJ2-7; 7 positions agree with TRBD1. The length of the CDR3 is 15 residues. Trimming cost V 8 bases and J 2 bases; bases outside gene matches: 12. Germline V lookup: CDR1 SEHNR, CDR2 FQNEAQ (reference sequence). DNA for the CDR3: TGTGCCAGCGGCAAAGACCGGGACAGTGCCTACGAGCAGTACTTC. Encoded protein: CASGKDRDSAYEQYF.

V and J are TRBV11-1 and TRBJ2-3; no reliable D call. V was pared by 0 bases and J by 0 bases, with 10 bases between. The CDR3 is 16 amino acids. Germline-derived CDR1 and CDR2 are SGHAT and FQDESV (reference sequence). The CDR3 DNA follows: TGTGCCAGCAGCTTAGCGTCGGATACTAGCACAGATACGCAGTATTTT. It translates to CASSLASDTSTDTQYF.

This clonotype was seen ten or more times. The chain combines TRBV20-1 with TRBJ1-6, with unresolved D. This CDR3 comprises 19 residues. The germline CDR1 and CDR2 sequences are DFQATT and SNEGSKA (reference sequence). Trimming took off 0 bases at V and 0 bases at J, with 18 bases between the two ends. CDR3 nucleotides: TGCAGTGCTAGAGATACGTTCAGGCAGCCGAGCTCCTATAATTCACCCCTCCACTTT. It codes for CSARDTFRQPSSYNSPLHF.

This clonotype was recorded a few times. At one end the junction does not follow the germline gene, possibly because of a read error. The chain links TRBV4-1 to TRBJ1-1; the match to TRBD1 covers 7 bases. The germline V gene has CDR1 MGHRA and CDR2 YSYEKL. The CDR3 totals 16 residues. CDR3 loop: CASSSKAQTGNAEAFF. The CDR3 DNA sequence: TGCGCCAGCAGCTCTAAGGCCCAGACAGGGAACGCTGAAGCTTTCTTT.

This clonotype was seen at least ten times. The V call is TRBV29-1, the J call TRBJ2-5; D may correspond to TRBD1 or TRBD2 (5 bases each). CDR3 size: 13 residues. CDR1 and CDR2 from the germline V gene are SQVTM and ANQGSEA. V lost 3 bases and J 1 base, leaving 9 bases between the germline ends. The CDR3 is CSVDPGTQETQYF. In nucleotides, the CDR3 is TGCAGCGTTGACCCAGGGACCCAAGAGACCCAGTACTTC.

In this sample, this clonotype turned up a few times. This chain uses TRBV30 with TRBJ2-7, with TRBD1 identical over 8 bases. This CDR3 region has 12 residues. Germline loops: CDR1 GTSNPN, CDR2 SVGIG (reference sequence). V shed 3 bases, J shed 2 bases, and the junction held 0 bases outside the gene matches. Here the CDR3 DNA reads TGTGCCTGGAGGACAGGGGCCTACGAGCAGTACTTC. Its translation: CAWRTGAYEQYF.

This clonotype was seen repeatedly, ten times or more. V is TRBV10-3 and J is TRBJ1-3; TRBD1 matches at 7 bases. Germline CDR1 is ENHRY and CDR2 is SYGVKD. V lost 6 bases, J lost 1 base, and 6 bases stayed unmatched. The CDR3 spans 15 residues. The CDR3 nucleotides are TGTGCCATCAGAGACACAGGGGTGTCTGGAAACACCATATATTTT. Translation gives CAIRDTGVSGNTIYF.

This chain links TRBV10-3 with TRBJ1-5; D gene ambiguous. CDR3 length: 12 residues. V was pared by 1 base and J by 9 bases, with 7 bases between. CDR1 and CDR2 (germline): ENHRY, SYGVKD. The CDR3 DNA is TGTGCCATCAGTGAGTATATCGGGCCCCAGCATTTT. This encodes CAISEYIGPQHF.

Here the CDR3 DNA reads TGTGCCAGCAGGGCGGGACAGTCCACTGAAGCTTTCTTT. This sequence encodes CASRAGQSTEAFF. V gene TRBV2 combines with J gene TRBJ1-1; 7 nucleotides line up with TRBD1. The germline CDR1 and CDR2 sequences are SNHLY and FYNNEI. J gave up 4 bases and V 6 bases, and 5 bases lay outside the gene matches. The CDR3 spans 13 residues.